One and the same sample provided the 10 T cell receptor beta chains below, sequenced in a study of T cell changes during pregnancy in multiple sclerosis. Assay: immunoSEQ multiplex PCR; the TCRdb copy retains only in-frame clones and omits some. The table includes around 97,000 clones, about 90% detected once. The sample in question was peripheral blood, obtained after pregnancy. Every receptor here comes from a female donor with multiple sclerosis, enrolled in a pregnancy study.

The V and J genes are TRBV28 and TRBJ2-7; 12 positions agree with TRBD2. CDR3 size: 16 residues. With 3 bases clipped from V and 0 bases from J, the junction kept 3 bases outside the gene matches. CDR1 and CDR2 from the germline V gene are MDHEN and SYDVKM. CDR3 protein: CASSFPTSGSSYEQYF. The CDR3 coding sequence is TGTGCCAGCAGTTTCCCGACTAGCGGGAGCTCCTACGAGCAGTACTTC.

Remarks on this clone: The sample contains more than one DNA sequence encoding this CDR3. The chain links TRBV6-1 to TRBJ1-2, with TRBD1 matching 8 bases. Looked up from germline, CDR1 is MNHNS and CDR2 is SASEGT. V was clipped by 6 bases and J by 2 bases; unmatched bases: 2. The CDR3 length is 13 residues. This chain's CDR3 is CASRYRGNYGYTF. The CDR3 nucleotides are TGTGCCAGCAGGTACAGGGGGAACTATGGCTACACCTTC.

The gene calls are TRBV30 and TRBJ1-2; 10 positions match TRBD1. This CDR3 region has 14 residues. The trim removed 0 bases at V and 8 bases at J, leaving 6 bases unmatched. Looked up from germline, CDR1 is GTSNPN and CDR2 is SVGIG (reference sequence). The chain's CDR3 is CAWSVDRGQGGYTF. The CDR3 DNA reads as TGTGCCTGGAGTGTAGACAGGGGGCAAGGAGGCTACACCTTC.

The V call is TRBV7-9, the J call TRBJ2-2; D gene unclear. The CDR3 spans 13 residues. Germline loops: CDR1 SEHNR, CDR2 FQNEAQ (reference sequence). The ends were cut back, 8 bases at V and 0 bases at J, with 7 bases in the middle. The CDR3 DNA reads as TGTGCCAGCGAGGAGCCGAACACCGGGGAGCTGTTTTTT. Translated, it gives CASEEPNTGELFF.

This clone has only a few counts. This chain links TRBV9 with TRBJ1-6; D not resolved. This CDR3 has 14 amino acids. Germline V gives CDR1 SGDLS, CDR2 YYNGEE. Trimming left V 0 bases short and J 6 bases short, with 7 bases between. DNA of the CDR3: TGTGCCAGCAGCGTAGGCGTGCCTAATTCACCCCTCCACTTT. Amino acid sequence: CASSVGVPNSPLHF.

The V gene is TRBV9, the J gene TRBJ1-2; TRBD1 aligns across 12 bases. The CDR3 is made up of 14 amino acids. J lost 7 bases, V lost 3 bases, and 4 bases had no gene match. CDR1 and CDR2 (germline): SGDLS, YYNGEE. The CDR3, as DNA: TGTGCCAGCAGCGAAGGGACAGGGGGCTTTGGCTACACCTTC. Its protein product is CASSEGTGGFGYTF.

The gene calls are TRBV19 and TRBJ1-2; 9 bases fit TRBD1. The CDR3 extends over 16 amino acids. CDR1 and CDR2 (germline): LNHDA, SQIVND (reference sequence). V lost 6 bases, J lost 3 bases, and 11 bases stayed unmatched. The CDR3 coding sequence is TGTGCCAGTAGCAGCCTCACAGGGGGCGCCGACTATGGCTACACCTTC. Its translation is CASSSLTGGADYGYTF.

This clone was counted once. The chain links TRBV10-2 to TRBJ2-5; a possible D gene is TRBD2 (5 bases). The CDR3 is 15 residues long. The germline V and J ends were trimmed by 6 bases and 4 bases, with 18 bases remaining between them. The V gene's germline CDR1 is WSHSY and CDR2 SAAADI. CDR3: CASSPARASSETQYF. The DNA for the CDR3 is TGCGCCAGCAGCCCGGCGCGCGCTAGCTCAGAGACCCAGTACTTC.

The chain couples TRBV6-5 to TRBJ2-7; maybe TRBD1 (5 bases). Trimming stripped 5 bases from V and 2 bases from J, with 10 bases between. Germline CDR1 reads MNHEY; CDR2 reads SVGAGI. The length of the CDR3 is 13 residues. CDR3 protein: CASSKGEAYEQYF. In nucleotides, the CDR3 is TGTGCCAGCAGTAAAGGGGAAGCCTACGAGCAGTACTTC.

In DNA, the CDR3 is TGCGCCAGCAGCTCGAACAGACAGGGGCAAGAGACCCAGTACTTC. This translates into CASSSNRQGQETQYF. This chain connects TRBV5-1 to TRBJ2-5; 8 bases map to TRBD1. The junction had 6 bases not matched to a gene; V was cut back by 3 bases and J by 2 bases. The CDR3 contains 15 residues. The germline V gene encodes CDR1 SGHRS and CDR2 YFSETQ.